What follows are 28 T cell receptor beta chains derived from one specimen sequenced in a study of blood T cells in healthy people across ages. It was with a sample-barcoded 5' primer and a J-beta primer mix that a second PCR of roughly 7 to 12 cycles was run. TCRdb passed the 5' RACE reads through MiXCR, listing each CDR3 protein once. The data show fewer than 900,000 distinct CDR3 sequences, roughly 44% seen once. The sample consisted of blood. The receptors were gathered from a woman in her fifties or sixties in good health.

The chain carries TRBV28 and TRBJ2-6; no reliable D call. Trimming left V 6 bases short and J 4 bases short, with 7 bases between. CDR1 MDHEN and CDR2 SYDVKM come from the germline V gene. The CDR3 extends over 13 amino acids. The DNA of the CDR3 is TGTGCCAGCAGGCAATCCGGGGCCAACGTCCTGACTTTC. Encoded protein: CASRQSGANVLTF.

The chain has TRBV14 and TRBJ2-7, with 10 bases lining up with TRBD1. Losses at the gene ends were 2 bases for V and 6 bases for J; bases not matched to a gene: 1. Germline V gene lookup returns CDR1 SGHDN and CDR2 FVKESK. The CDR3 has 13 amino acids. The CDR3 region is CASSQRQGAEQYF. The CDR3 coding sequence is TGTGCCAGCAGCCAACGACAGGGGGCCGAGCAGTACTTC.

A remark on this clonotype: Given a much more abundant clone one base away, this may be a read error. V and J are TRBV9 and TRBJ2-6, with D possibly TRBD1 on 5 matching bases. CDR1 and CDR2 (germline): SGDLS, YYNGEE. The CDR3 runs to 15 residues. The CDR3 nucleotides read TGTGCCAGCAGCGTAGAGCCCTCTGGGGCCAACGTCCCGACTTTC. Translated: CASSVEPSGANVPTF.

The V call is TRBV11-2, the J call TRBJ1-1; no clear D. The CDR3 has 13 amino acids. Deletions cut 5 bases from V and 1 base from J, with 8 bases between. CDR1 SGHAT and CDR2 FQNNGV come from the germline V gene. The CDR3 region has the DNA TGTGCCAGCAGCAAACGACAGAACACTGAAGCTTTCTTT. Its translation is CASSKRQNTEAFF.

This clonotype has just a few counts. The chain couples TRBV20-1 to TRBJ2-7, with a tentative D call TRBD2 (5 bases). CDR3 length equals 15 residues. The V and J ends lost 1 base and 0 bases respectively, with 13 bases between them. Germline CDR1 and CDR2: DFQATT and SNEGSKA (reference sequence). CDR3 in amino acids: CSARGLAESSYEQYF. CDR3 nucleotides: TGCAGTGCTAGAGGTCTAGCTGAAAGCTCCTACGAGCAGTACTTC.

This clonotype has at least ten counts. The chain uses TRBV27 and TRBJ1-4; D is possibly TRBD1 (5 bases). Germline values: CDR1 MNHEY, CDR2 SMNVEV (reference sequence). The CDR3 sequence is 14 residues long. V was pared by 3 bases and J by 7 bases, with 12 bases between. In DNA, the CDR3 is TGTGCCAGCAGTTTCGCAGGGAAGTTTGAAAAACTGTTTTTT. Encoded protein: CASSFAGKFEKLFF.

This clonotype showed up just a few times. The chain joins TRBV28 to TRBJ2-5; D ambiguous. CDR1 is MDHEN and CDR2 is SYDVKM in the germline V gene. Trimming took 1 base from V and 13 from J, leaving 10 bases between them. This CDR3 comprises 11 residues. The CDR3 DNA sequence: TGTGCCAGCAGTTTATACGCAGCTGCGTACTTC. Translation: CASSLYAAAYF.

This clonotype was observed a handful of times. This chain links TRBV6-2 or TRBV6-3 with TRBJ2-5; a weak D match, TRBD1 (6 bases). V was pared by 6 bases and J by 0 bases, with 14 bases between. CDR1 MNHEY and CDR2 SVGEGT come from the germline V gene. This CDR3 has 15 residues. CDR3 region: CASSPLQGYQETQYF. The CDR3 nucleotides are TGTGCCAGCAGCCCCTTGCAGGGGTACCAAGAGACCCAGTACTTC.

The chain joins TRBV3-1 to TRBJ2-7, with unresolved D. Germline CDR1 LGHDT, CDR2 YNNKEL (reference sequence). Trimming left V 1 base short and J 5 bases short, with 15 bases between. The CDR3 runs 15 residues. CDR3 coding DNA: TGTGCCAGCAGCCAAGGAGTGCTAGGGTTCCACGAGCAGTACTTC. This codes for CASSQGVLGFHEQYF.

This clonotype was counted between two and nine times. The chain links TRBV2 to TRBJ2-1; 7 bases match TRBD2. The CDR3 length is 16 residues. V shed 6 bases, J shed 2 bases, and the junction held 10 bases outside the gene matches. CDR1 SNHLY and CDR2 FYNNEI come from the germline V gene. CDR3 DNA sequence: TGTGCCAGCAGCAAGGGGTCTAGCGGCGCCTACAATGAGCAGTTCTTC. Translating gives CASSKGSSGAYNEQFF.

A remark on this clonotype: This may be a read error: a much more frequent sequence differs by one nucleotide. The rearrangement links TRBV7-3 to TRBJ2-1, with 9 bases identical to TRBD1. The CDR3 length is 14 residues. Looked up from germline, CDR1 is SGHTA and CDR2 is FQGTGA. V shed 5 bases and J 9 bases; nucleotides not matched to a gene: 8. CDR3 amino acids: CASSAQGATGEQFF. CDR3 bases: TGTGCCAGCAGCGCACAGGGGGCAACTGGTGAGCAGTTCTTC.

This chain uses TRBV10-3 with TRBJ2-1; TRBD1 matches at 8 bases. Germline CDR1 reads ENHRY; CDR2 reads SYGVKD. V lost 10 bases and J lost 0; bases outside the gene matches: 8. CDR3 size: 15 residues. The CDR3 is CATGADRVSYNEQFF. The CDR3 region has the DNA TGTGCCACAGGGGCGGACAGGGTCTCCTACAATGAGCAGTTCTTC.

This clonotype was seen a few times. The genes are TRBV12-3 or TRBV12-4 and TRBJ1-2, with TRBD1 identical over 8 bases. The V gene end was trimmed by 7 bases and the J gene end by 8 bases; junction bases not matched to a gene: 6. This CDR3 comprises 12 residues. This chain's CDR3 is CASTRDRPGYTF. CDR3 in DNA: TGTGCCAGCACTCGGGACAGGCCAGGCTACACCTTC.

This sequence joins TRBV2 and TRBJ1-3, with 7 nucleotides matching TRBD1. The CDR3 has 15 residues. J lost 0 bases, V lost 7 bases, and 6 bases had no gene match. Germline CDR1 SNHLY, CDR2 FYNNEI. The CDR3 region has the DNA TGTGCCAGCATGGAGGGGGCCTACTCTGGAAACACCATATATTTT. Translated: CASMEGAYSGNTIYF. Full variable domain (remainder filled in from reference TRBV2 and TRBJ1-3): EPEVTQTPSHQVTQMGQEVILRCVPISNHLYFYWYRQILGQKVEFLVSFYNNEISEKSEIFDDQFSVERPDGSNFTLKIRSTKLEDSAMYFCASMEGAYSGNTIYFGEGSWLTVV.

The V and J genes are TRBV3-1 and TRBJ2-1; 11 nucleotides match TRBD2. V shed 4 bases and J 0 bases; nucleotides not matched to a gene: 5. This CDR3 spans 17 amino acids. Germline CDR1 reads LGHDT; CDR2 reads YNNKEL (reference sequence). CDR3 nucleotides: TGTGCCAGCAGCCGGAGACTAGCGGGGATCTCCTACAATGAGCAGTTCTTC. Its protein is CASSRRLAGISYNEQFF.

In this sample, this clonotype turned up once. A junction end diverges from the germline sequence, so it may reflect a read error. V is TRBV7-9 and J is TRBJ2-3; D is undetermined. Per germline, CDR1 SEHNR and CDR2 FQNEAQ (reference sequence). CDR3 size: 14 residues. CDR3 in DNA: TGTGCCAGCAGCGTAGCTATAAGGACAGATACGCAGTATTTT. Residues: CASSVAIRTDTQYF.

Only a few counts were recorded for this clonotype. J is TRBJ2-5 and V is TRBV5-1; 11 nucleotides align to TRBD2. CDR3 length: 18 residues. V shed 0 bases, J shed 1 base, and the junction held 8 bases outside the gene matches. Germline V gene lookup returns CDR1 SGHRS and CDR2 YFSETQ. The CDR3 loop reads CASSLALLAGGPQETQYF. CDR3 sequence (DNA): TGCGCCAGCAGCTTGGCTCTATTAGCGGGAGGGCCCCAAGAGACCCAGTACTTC. The whole variable domain, filled in from reference TRBV5-1 and TRBJ2-5, reads KAGVTQTPRYLIKTRGQQVTLSCSPISGHRSVSWYQQTPGQGLQFLFEYFSETQRNKGNFPGRFSGRQFSNSRSEMNVSTLELGDSALYLCASSLALLAGGPQETQYFGPGTRLLVL.

This rearrangement joins TRBV27 to TRBJ2-7; no clear D gene. The V gene's germline CDR1 is MNHEY and CDR2 SMNVEV (reference sequence). The CDR3 consists of 13 residues. Between the trimmed V and J ends, which lost 0 bases and 3 bases, there was a span of 6 bases. CDR3: CASSLSSLYEQYF. CDR3 sequence (DNA): TGTGCCAGCAGTTTATCGAGTCTCTACGAGCAGTACTTC.

The chain employs TRBV5-6 and TRBJ2-3; D unclear. V shed 0 bases and J shed 0 bases, with 11 bases lying between them. CDR3 length: 16 residues. Germline V CDR1 and CDR2: SGHDT, YYEEEE. CDR3: CASSLGLAMSTDTQYF. CDR3 in DNA: TGTGCCAGCAGCTTGGGACTCGCCATGAGCACAGATACGCAGTATTTT.

The chain combines TRBV5-1 with TRBJ2-7; 9 nucleotides match TRBD1. CDR1 SGHRS and CDR2 YFSETQ come from the germline V gene. This CDR3 has 15 amino acids. V trimming: 6 bases; J trimming: 0 bases; junction bases outside the gene matches: 7. For the CDR3, the DNA is TGCGCCAGCAACCCCGGGACAGGGATCTCCTACGAGCAGTACTTC. Protein: CASNPGTGISYEQYF.

This rearrangement joins TRBV5-1 to TRBJ1-2; 10 bases are a match to TRBD1. Germline lookup yields CDR1 SGHRS and CDR2 YFSETQ. The CDR3 spans 14 residues. Trimming at V came to 3 bases and at J to 7 bases, leaving 6 bases not matched to a gene. In DNA, the CDR3 is TGCGCCAGCAGCTCGGACAGGGGGTTGGTTGGCTACACCTTC. It translates to CASSSDRGLVGYTF.

This clonotype has a handful of counts. V and J are TRBV19 and TRBJ1-2; D gene unclear. V gave up 4 bases and J gave up 0 bases, with 12 bases separating them. This CDR3 comprises 15 residues. Per the germline V gene, CDR1 is LNHDA and CDR2 is SQIVND (reference sequence). In DNA, the CDR3 is TGTGCCAGTAGTACAACGGGGTCGTCTAACTATGGCTACACCTTC. Translating gives CASSTTGSSNYGYTF.

Only a few counts were recorded for this clonotype. This chain joins TRBV6-1 and TRBJ1-2; 8 positions match TRBD1. With V trimmed by 1 base and J by 5 bases, 6 bases remained unmatched. The V gene's germline CDR1 is MNHNS and CDR2 SASEGT. The CDR3 is made up of 15 amino acids. In DNA form, the CDR3 reads TGTGCCAGCAGTGAAGACAGGGGGGTCCAATATGGCTACACCTTC. Residues: CASSEDRGVQYGYTF.

The chain couples TRBV6-2 or TRBV6-3 to TRBJ2-4; the match to TRBD2 covers 10 bases. Germline V gene lookup returns CDR1 MNHEY and CDR2 SVGEGT. Trimming removed 2 bases from V and 0 bases from J; junction bases left unmatched: 4. The CDR3 is 17 residues long. In DNA, the CDR3 is TGTGCCAGCAGTTACGGTCTAGCGGGGGTAGCCAAAAACATTCAGTACTTC. Translating gives CASSYGLAGVAKNIQYF.

As for this clonotype: It may be a read error: a sequence one base away is much more abundant. The rearrangement links TRBV15 to TRBJ2-5; 7 bases are a match to TRBD2. Germline V gene data show CDR1 as LNHNV and CDR2 as YYDKDF (reference sequence). The CDR3 has 16 amino acids. V lost 6 bases to trimming and J lost 1 base; unmatched junction nucleotides: 11. The CDR3 nucleotides read TGTGCCACCAGAAGTTCCGGGGCTAGCGGCCAAGAGACCCAGTACTTC. It is translated as CATRSSGASGQETQYF.

The chain employs TRBV20-1 and TRBJ2-2, with 12 bases that match TRBD2. Germline lookup yields CDR1 DFQATT and CDR2 SNEGSKA (reference sequence). Germline trimming cut 2 bases from V and 5 bases from J; bases unmatched to any gene: 6. This CDR3 comprises 16 residues. The CDR3 DNA sequence: TGCAGTGCTAGACTAGCGGGGGGGCCTTATACCGGGGAGCTGTTTTTT. This encodes CSARLAGGPYTGELFF.

This sequence joins TRBV7-2 and TRBJ2-7; no firm D call. This CDR3 has 14 residues. Germline V CDR1 and CDR2: SGHTA, FQGNSA. Trimming cost V 1 base and J 0 bases, with 7 bases left between them. The CDR3 reads CASSLESPSYEQYF. The CDR3 nucleotides read TGTGCCAGCAGCTTAGAGAGCCCCTCCTACGAGCAGTACTTC.

V and J are TRBV20-1 and TRBJ1-1, with a possible D match to TRBD1 (5 bases). V was clipped by 3 bases and J by 0 bases, with 17 bases between them. The CDR3 extends over 16 amino acids. CDR1 is DFQATT and CDR2 is SNEGSKA in the germline V gene (reference sequence). The CDR3 bases are TGCAGTGCTAGGTCTGGGACGGCGATCATGAACACTGAAGCTTTCTTT. It yields the protein CSARSGTAIMNTEAFF.